Listed below are T cell receptor beta chains from one sample, sequenced in a study of blood T cell repertoires in COVID-19. Here immunoSEQ multiplex PCR was the method, and the copy in TCRdb shows in-frame clones only, minus some. The sample yields 180,000 or so clones, about 82% seen once. Sequences were obtained from PBMCs or T cells enriched from blood (not recorded which). The source is a man aged 35 to 55 with acute COVID-19. Each CDR3 is given with its conserved first and last residue. A D gene is named only where the DNA matches it firmly. The size entry is marked missing in some rows and otherwise reads once, few, many or a size class.

V,D,J,size,length,DNA,CDR3
TRBV5-1,-,TRBJ2-5,-,17,TGCGCCAGCAGCTTGGGAGTTCAGGGGTTTGGGTCGGAGACCCAGTACTTC,CASSLGVQGFGSETQYF
TRBV6-4,-,TRBJ1-5,-,14,TGTGCCAGCAGCCGCCGGTCGGGGAATCAGCCCCAGCATTTT,CASSRRSGNQPQHF
TRBV6-5,-,TRBJ1-4,-,14,TGTGCCAGCAGTTTCTTCCCAACTAATGAAAAACTGTTTTTT,CASSFFPTNEKLFF
TRBV30,-,TRBJ1-4,once,16,TGTGCCTGGAGACCCCGAATCGGGACATTTAGTGAAAAACTGTTTTTT,CAWRPRIGTFSEKLFF
TRBV6-5,-,TRBJ2-5,once,12,TGTGCCAGCAGTCAGGACCAAGAGACCCAGTACTTC,CASSQDQETQYF
TRBV7-9,-,TRBJ2-3,-,15,TGTGCCAGCAGGTTCCTCAGCGGGAGCACAGATACGCAGTATTTT,CASRFLSGSTDTQYF
TRBV7-3,TRBD1,TRBJ2-7,-,15,TGTGCCAGCAGCGAGACAGGGAACGGGGCCTACGAGCAGTACTTC,CASSETGNGAYEQYF
TRBV6-5,TRBD1,TRBJ2-7,-,14,TGTGCCAGTCGACAGGGCCTGGGCTCCTACGAGCAGTACTTC,CASRQGLGSYEQYF
TRBV6-6,-,TRBJ2-7,-,15,TGTGCCAGCAGTCTGACAGGGGAGGGGGCCTACGAGCAGTACTTC,CASSLTGEGAYEQYF
TRBV25-1,-,TRBJ2-2,few,13,TGTGCCAGCATAAAAACAGGGTCCGGGGAGCTGTTTTTT,CASIKTGSGELFF
TRBV9,-,TRBJ2-7,-,15,TGTGCCAGCAGCGGGGGGGCTAGCGGTACTACGGTGCAGTACTTC,CASSGGASGTTVQYF
TRBV19,TRBD1,TRBJ1-4,-,14,TGTGCCAGTAGTGGGACAGGGGGCCGAGAAAAACTGTTTTTT,CASSGTGGREKLFF
TRBV11-2,-,TRBJ2-1,-,16,TGTGCCAGCAGCCCAAGCTACCGGGACACCTACAATGAGCAGTTCTTC,CASSPSYRDTYNEQFF
TRBV6-5,-,TRBJ1-2,few,13,TGTGCCAGCAGTTACAGAGCTTCCTATGGCTACACCTTC,CASSYRASYGYTF
TRBV29-1,-,TRBJ2-3,-,11,TGCAGCGTTCCACGGGGTGATACGCAGTATTTT,CSVPRGDTQYF
TRBV5-1,-,TRBJ2-7,-,13,TGCGCCAGCAGCTTGGAGCCAGCGTACGAGCAGTACTTC,CASSLEPAYEQYF
TRBV15,-,TRBJ1-2,once,14,TGTGCCACCAGCAGAGAAAGGGGAGGCTATGGCTACACCTTC,CATSRERGGYGYTF
TRBV21-1,-,TRBJ2-7,once,12,TGTGCCAGCAGCAAACGTCACAGCGAGCAGTACTTC,CASSKRHSEQYF
TRBV2,-,TRBJ2-3,-,16,TGTGCCAGCAGTGAAGCGCCGGTTTACGGCACAGATACGCAGTATTTT,CASSEAPVYGTDTQYF
TRBV24-1,TRBD2,TRBJ2-7,-,13,TGTGCCACCGGAAAGCGGGGATCCTACGAGCAGTACTTC,CATGKRGSYEQYF
TRBV10-1,-,TRBJ2-5,once,13,TGCGCCAGCAGTCGACAGATTCAAGAGACCCAGTACTTC,CASSRQIQETQYF
TRBV11-2,-,TRBJ2-2,-,19,TGTGCCAGCAGCCTAAGACCTAGGGGGGAGGGCCAAATGGCCGGGGAGCTGTTTTTT,CASSLRPRGEGQMAGELFF
TRBV28,TRBD2,TRBJ2-7,-,14,TGTGCCAGCAAAACACTAGCGGGGACCTACGAGCAGTACTTC,CASKTLAGTYEQYF
TRBV25-1,-,TRBJ1-2,once,13,TGTGCCAGCAGTGACCACACCAACTATGGCTACACCTTC,CASSDHTNYGYTF
TRBV27,-,TRBJ1-6,-,16,TGTGCCAGCAGTACTCTCCCTGGCGGCTATAATTCACCCCTCCACTTT,CASSTLPGGYNSPLHF
TRBV7-9,-,TRBJ1-1,-,15,TGTGCCAGCAGCTTTTGGACACTGGAGGGTGCTGAAGCTTTCTTT,CASSFWTLEGAEAFF
TRBV28,-,TRBJ2-3,-,15,TGTGCCAGCCGTGGCGGGCGGATCTACACAGATACGCAGTATTTT,CASRGGRIYTDTQYF
TRBV27,-,TRBJ2-7,-,15,TGTGCCAGCAGTTCTCCTAGCGCGATCTCCTACGAGCAGTACTTC,CASSSPSAISYEQYF
TRBV28,-,TRBJ1-2,-,17,TGTGCCAGCAGTTCCCCCCCACAGGGACCGTTTAACTATGGCTACACCTTC,CASSSPPQGPFNYGYTF
TRBV9,TRBD1,TRBJ2-1,once,14,TGTGCCAGCAGCGAAACCAGACAGGGCAATGAGCAGTTCTTC,CASSETRQGNEQFF
TRBV3-1/TRBV3-2,-,TRBJ2-7,-,14,TGTGCCAGCAGCCAAGTTCGTCCAGTCTACGAGCAGTACTTC,CASSQVRPVYEQYF
TRBV4-1,TRBD2,TRBJ2-3,-,16,TGCGCCAGCAGCCACGGACTAGCGGGAAACACAGATACGCAGTATTTT,CASSHGLAGNTDTQYF
TRBV19,TRBD2,TRBJ2-7,-,16,TGTGCCAGTAGTTCGAGACCGGGACTAGCATCCTACGAGCAGTACTTC,CASSSRPGLASYEQYF
TRBV28,TRBD1,TRBJ1-5,-,15,TGTGCCAGCAGCCCCGAGGGGGCCTTCAATCAGCCCCAGCATTTT,CASSPEGAFNQPQHF
TRBV7-8,TRBD1,TRBJ1-1,few,15,TGTGCCAGCAGCAAAGACAGGGGCGAGTGGACTGAAGCTTTCTTT,CASSKDRGEWTEAFF